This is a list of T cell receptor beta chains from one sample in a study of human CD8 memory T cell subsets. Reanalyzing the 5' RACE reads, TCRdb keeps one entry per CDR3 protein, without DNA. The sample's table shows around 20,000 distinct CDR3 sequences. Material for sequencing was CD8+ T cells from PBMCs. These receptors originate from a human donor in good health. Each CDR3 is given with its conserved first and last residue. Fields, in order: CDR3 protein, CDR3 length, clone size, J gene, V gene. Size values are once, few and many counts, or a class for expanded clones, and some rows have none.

CASSFRDGTEAFF,13,.,TRBJ1-1,TRBV12-3/TRBV12-4
CASSFLAAGETQYF,14,.,TRBJ2-5,TRBV27
CASSAGFSYEQYF,13,medium-sized,TRBJ2-7,TRBV18
CSTHNVGGLAKNIQYF,16,.,TRBJ2-4,TRBV29-1
CASSSGQGNEQFF,13,.,TRBJ2-1,TRBV7-8
CASSQDHPGIGQGAGNTIYF,20,.,TRBJ1-3,TRBV3-1
CASSPGTTPSTDTQYF,16,.,TRBJ2-3,TRBV7-9
CASSLGTGINYGYTF,15,.,TRBJ1-2,TRBV7-9
CASSSSNAATSGRGEQYF,18,.,TRBJ2-7,TRBV28
CASSLSSTNTEAFF,14,.,TRBJ1-1,TRBV7-9
CASSVGTGGLGEKLFF,16,.,TRBJ1-4,TRBV9
CASSLVGGGSDTQYF,15,.,TRBJ2-3,TRBV7-6
CASSYTSGGLQETQYF,16,.,TRBJ2-5,TRBV6-6
CASSQVGREGDGYTF,15,.,TRBJ1-2,TRBV4-1
CSARDPWASGSHEQYF,16,.,TRBJ2-7,TRBV20-1
CASREGQGFSYTF,13,.,TRBJ1-2,TRBV25-1
CASSPGGGLVGQETQYF,17,.,TRBJ2-5,TRBV11-3
CSVGDRGESGYTF,13,.,TRBJ1-2,TRBV29-1
CASSPRRPWDSPLHF,15,.,TRBJ1-6,TRBV7-9
CASSPTPGQGHEQYF,15,.,TRBJ2-7,TRBV5-4
CASSPDGNFGETQYF,15,.,TRBJ2-5,TRBV6-1
CASGAAGGAADTQYF,15,.,TRBJ2-3,TRBV5-4
CASSQRTIGRFTDTQYF,17,.,TRBJ2-3,TRBV28
CASSLGAGRSYEQYF,15,.,TRBJ2-7,TRBV5-4
CASSFLRESGTGELFF,16,medium-sized,TRBJ2-2,TRBV5-1
CSARPLITGSYNEQFF,16,.,TRBJ2-1,TRBV20-1
CASSQDRTGFSYEQYF,16,.,TRBJ2-7,TRBV4-2
CASRLLAGGSGANVLTF,17,.,TRBJ2-6,TRBV7-8
CASSQDRTGGYTEAFF,16,.,TRBJ1-1,TRBV4-2
CASSLLLGEGPRGYEQYF,18,.,TRBJ2-7,TRBV28
CASSESGGETQGVSEQYF,18,.,TRBJ2-7,TRBV2
CAISESGYEQYF,12,.,TRBJ2-7,TRBV10-3
CATSRGPGDEQFF,13,.,TRBJ2-1,TRBV15
CASELNPPDTQYF,13,.,TRBJ2-3,TRBV6-6
CASSLARTASLAGGENEQFF,20,.,TRBJ2-1,TRBV11-1
CASSNQDRTNTGELFF,16,.,TRBJ2-2,TRBV27
CASSLGQREVSEQYF,15,medium-sized,TRBJ2-7,TRBV28
CSVESGEKHEKLFF,14,.,TRBJ1-4,TRBV29-1
CASSLVYGGSDTEAFF,16,.,TRBJ1-1,TRBV5-1
CSVGGTGSYEQYF,13,.,TRBJ2-7,TRBV29-1
CASSLAGTGTEAFF,14,.,TRBJ1-1,TRBV12-3/TRBV12-4
CASSLTVGTGDMNTEAFF,18,.,TRBJ1-1,TRBV28
CASSLGTSNQPQHF,14,.,TRBJ1-5,TRBV28
CASRMTGVYEQYF,13,.,TRBJ2-7,TRBV6-1
CASSPRSTKAGTHYGYTF,18,medium-sized,TRBJ1-2,TRBV18
CASSERNGGQSFTGELFF,18,.,TRBJ2-2,TRBV6-1
CSVELRGDNEQFF,13,.,TRBJ2-1,TRBV29-1
CASSYQREAYEQYF,14,medium-sized,TRBJ2-7,TRBV6-2/TRBV6-3
CASSHGTLLSTDTQYF,16,.,TRBJ2-3,TRBV5-6
CASSLTGVEQFF,12,.,TRBJ2-1,TRBV7-9
CASSFQTELASTDTQYF,17,.,TRBJ2-3,TRBV27
CASSFLSGGAVDNEQFF,17,.,TRBJ2-1,TRBV5-1
CASSAGRGAFF,11,.,TRBJ1-1,TRBV2
CASSESGLTSYEQYF,15,.,TRBJ2-7,TRBV2
CASSHHTNQPQHF,13,medium-sized,TRBJ1-5,TRBV28
CAWSGGGLNTEAFF,14,.,TRBJ1-1,TRBV30
CASSPPTGRYGYTF,14,.,TRBJ1-2,TRBV7-9
CASSSAGELFF,11,.,TRBJ2-2,TRBV11-3
CASSRDGAYEQYF,13,.,TRBJ2-7,TRBV28
CASSLEPRGATDTQYF,16,.,TRBJ2-3,TRBV7-8